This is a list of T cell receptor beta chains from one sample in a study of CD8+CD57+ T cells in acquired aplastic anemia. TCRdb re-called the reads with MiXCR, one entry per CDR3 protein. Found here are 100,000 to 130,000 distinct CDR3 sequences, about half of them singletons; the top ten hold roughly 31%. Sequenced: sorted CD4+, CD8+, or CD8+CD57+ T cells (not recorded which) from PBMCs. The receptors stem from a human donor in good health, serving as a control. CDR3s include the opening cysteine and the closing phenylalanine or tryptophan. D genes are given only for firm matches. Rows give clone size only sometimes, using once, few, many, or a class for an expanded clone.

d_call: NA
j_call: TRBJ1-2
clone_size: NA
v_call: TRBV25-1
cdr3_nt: TGTGCCAGCAGTGAAACCCTTAACTATGGCTACACCTTC
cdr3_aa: CASSETLNYGYTF

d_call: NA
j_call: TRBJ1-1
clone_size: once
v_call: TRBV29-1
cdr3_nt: TGCAGCGTTGAAGGGACAGAGAACACTGAAGCTTTCTTT
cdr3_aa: CSVEGTENTEAFF

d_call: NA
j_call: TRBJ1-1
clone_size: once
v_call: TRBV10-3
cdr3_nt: TGTGCCAGCAGTTACGTCACTGAAGCTTTCTTT
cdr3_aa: CASSYVTEAFF

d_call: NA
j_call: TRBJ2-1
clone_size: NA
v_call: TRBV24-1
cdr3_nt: TGTGCCACCAGTCCCACTAGTATAGGGCGGGAGCAGTTCTTC
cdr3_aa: CATSPTSIGREQFF

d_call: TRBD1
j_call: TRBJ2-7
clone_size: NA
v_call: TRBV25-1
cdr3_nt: TGTGCCAGCAGTGCTAGACCAGGGGGAAACGAGCAGTACTTC
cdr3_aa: CASSARPGGNEQYF

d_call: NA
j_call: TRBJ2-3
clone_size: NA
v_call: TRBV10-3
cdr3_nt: TGTGCCATCAGTGAGGGGGGACGCACAGATACGCAGTATTTT
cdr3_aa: CAISEGGRTDTQYF

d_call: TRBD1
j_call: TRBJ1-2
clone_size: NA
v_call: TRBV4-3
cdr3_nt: TGCGCCAGCAGCCAATACCTGGGACAGGCGATGACTAACTATGGCTACACCTTC
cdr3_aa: CASSQYLGQAMTNYGYTF

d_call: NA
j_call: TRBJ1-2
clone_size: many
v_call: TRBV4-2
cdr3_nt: TGTGCCAGCAGCCAAGGGGGGTCAGTTCAAAACTATGGCTACACCTTC
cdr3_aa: CASSQGGSVQNYGYTF

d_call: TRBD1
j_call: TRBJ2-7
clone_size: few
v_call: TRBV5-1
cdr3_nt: TGCGCCAGCAGCTTCAGCCCGGATCCGGGACAGGGTCGTTCCGAGCAGTACTTC
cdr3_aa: CASSFSPDPGQGRSEQYF

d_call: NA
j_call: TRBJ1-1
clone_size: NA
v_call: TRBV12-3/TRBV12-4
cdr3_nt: TGTGCCAGCACCCAAGGGAGTGGGGGACTAAACACTGAAGCTTTCTTT
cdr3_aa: CASTQGSGGLNTEAFF

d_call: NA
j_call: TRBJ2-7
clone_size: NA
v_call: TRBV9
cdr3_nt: TGTGCCAGCGGCTACTCCCCTCAGGGAAACACCTACGAGCAGTACTTC
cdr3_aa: CASGYSPQGNTYEQYF

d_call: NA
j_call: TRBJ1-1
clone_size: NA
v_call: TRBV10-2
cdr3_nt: TGTGCCAGCAACGAGGCCACAGGGACTGAAGCTTCCTTT
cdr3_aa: CASNEATGTEASF

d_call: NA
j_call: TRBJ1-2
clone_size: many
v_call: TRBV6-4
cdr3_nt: TGTGCCAGCAGTGACTTTCCCGGGTCACCCTATGGCTACACCTTC
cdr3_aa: CASSDFPGSPYGYTF

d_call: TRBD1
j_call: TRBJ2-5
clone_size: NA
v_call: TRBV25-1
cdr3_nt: TGTGCCAGCAGTATGAGCCAAGATCGGAACAGGGGGCTTGGGGAGACCCAGTACTTC
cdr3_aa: CASSMSQDRNRGLGETQYF

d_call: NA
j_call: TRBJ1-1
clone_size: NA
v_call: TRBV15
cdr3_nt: TGTGCCACCAGCAGAGATTTCAGGGGCTCAGACACTGAAGCTTTCTTT
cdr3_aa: CATSRDFRGSDTEAFF

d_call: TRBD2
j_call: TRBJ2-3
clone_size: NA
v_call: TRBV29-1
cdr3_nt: TGCAGCGTTGAGCTAGCGGGGGATAGCACAGACACGCAGTATTTT
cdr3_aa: CSVELAGDSTDTQYF

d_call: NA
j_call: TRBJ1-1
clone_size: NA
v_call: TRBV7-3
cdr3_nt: TGTGCCAGCAGCTTAGGCCCGGGACAGAACACTGAAGCTTTCTTT
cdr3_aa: CASSLGPGQNTEAFF

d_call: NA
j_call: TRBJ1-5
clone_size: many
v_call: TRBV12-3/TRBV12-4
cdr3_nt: TGTGCCAGCAGTTCATCCGGGGCCTGGGGTCAGCCCCAGCATTTT
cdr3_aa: CASSSSGAWGQPQHF

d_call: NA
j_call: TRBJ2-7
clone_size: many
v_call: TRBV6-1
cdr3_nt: TGTGCCAGCAGTGACAGGGGTTCCTACGAGCAGTACTTC
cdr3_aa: CASSDRGSYEQYF

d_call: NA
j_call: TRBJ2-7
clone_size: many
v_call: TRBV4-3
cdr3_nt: TGCGCCAGCAGCCAAGATTCACCCTACGAGCAGTACTTC
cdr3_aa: CASSQDSPYEQYF

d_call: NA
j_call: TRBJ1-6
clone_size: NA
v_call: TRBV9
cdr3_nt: TGTGCCAGCAGCGGGCAGGGGACCAATTCACCCCTCCACTTT
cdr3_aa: CASSGQGTNSPLHF

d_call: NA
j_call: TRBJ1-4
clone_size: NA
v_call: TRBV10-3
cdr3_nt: TGTGCCAGCAGTGAGTCGACAGCAACTAATGAAAAACTGTTTTTT
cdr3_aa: CASSESTATNEKLFF

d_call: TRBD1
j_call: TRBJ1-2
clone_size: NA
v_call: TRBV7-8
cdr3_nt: TGTGCCAGCAGCTCCGGGACAGCGGATGGCTACACCTTC
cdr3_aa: CASSSGTADGYTF

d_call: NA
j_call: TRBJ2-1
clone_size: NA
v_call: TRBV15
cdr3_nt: TGTGCCACCAGCAGAGATCAGGAGACGGTGAACAATGAGCAGTTCTTC
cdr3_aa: CATSRDQETVNNEQFF

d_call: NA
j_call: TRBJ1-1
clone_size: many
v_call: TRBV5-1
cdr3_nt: TGCGCCAGCAAAGGAGTCGACGACACTGAAGCTTTCTTT
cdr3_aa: CASKGVDDTEAFF

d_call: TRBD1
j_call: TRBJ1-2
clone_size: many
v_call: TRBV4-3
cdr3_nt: TGCGCCAGCAGCCAAGATGGGACAGGGATTAGCTATGGCTACACCTTC
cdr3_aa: CASSQDGTGISYGYTF

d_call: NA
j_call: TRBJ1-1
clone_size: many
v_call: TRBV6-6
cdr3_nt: TGTGCCAGCAACGAGGCCACAGGGACTGAAGCTTTCTTT
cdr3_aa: CASNEATGTEAFF

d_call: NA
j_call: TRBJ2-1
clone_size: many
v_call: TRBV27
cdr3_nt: TGTGCCAGCAGCGGGACATTTAACAATGAGCAGTTCTTC
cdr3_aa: CASSGTFNNEQFF

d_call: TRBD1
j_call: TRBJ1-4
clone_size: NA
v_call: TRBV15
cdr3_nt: TGTGCCACCAGCAGCGTAGCAGGGGGAGATGAAAAACTGTTTTTT
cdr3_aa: CATSSVAGGDEKLFF

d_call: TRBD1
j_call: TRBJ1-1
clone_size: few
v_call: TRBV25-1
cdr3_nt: TGTGCCAGCTCACCCACAGGGGGCCTCACTGAAGCTTTCTTT
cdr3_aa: CASSPTGGLTEAFF

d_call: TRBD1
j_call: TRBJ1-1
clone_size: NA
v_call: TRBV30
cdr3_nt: TGTGCCTGGAGTTCAGGGGGCACTGAAGCTTTCTTT
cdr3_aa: CAWSSGGTEAFF

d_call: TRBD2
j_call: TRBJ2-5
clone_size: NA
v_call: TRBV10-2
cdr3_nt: TGCGCTAGCAGTGGGTTCGGCGGGGGCCAAGAGACCCAGTACTTC
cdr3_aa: CASSGFGGGQETQYF

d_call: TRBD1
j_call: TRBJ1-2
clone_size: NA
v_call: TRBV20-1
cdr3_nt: TGCAGTGCTGGTAACCGGGACAGGCATGACTATGGCTACACCTTC
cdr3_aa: CSAGNRDRHDYGYTF

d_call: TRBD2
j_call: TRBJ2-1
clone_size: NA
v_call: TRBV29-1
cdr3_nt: TGCAGCGTGAAGACTAGCGGGGGTCAGGAGCAGTTCTTC
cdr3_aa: CSVKTSGGQEQFF

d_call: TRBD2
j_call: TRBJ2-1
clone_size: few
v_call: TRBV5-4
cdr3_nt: TGTGCCAGCAGCTTAAACCTAGCGGGGGGTTACTACAATGAGCAGTTCTTC
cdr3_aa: CASSLNLAGGYYNEQFF

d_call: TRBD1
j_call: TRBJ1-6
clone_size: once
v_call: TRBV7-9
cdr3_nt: TGTGCCAGCAGCCATGGGACAGCAAATTCACCCCTCCACTTT
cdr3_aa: CASSHGTANSPLHF

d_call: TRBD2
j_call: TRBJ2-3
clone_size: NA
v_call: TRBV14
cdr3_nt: TGTGCCAGCGGCCCAGCGGGAGGTTCAACGCAGTATTTT
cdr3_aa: CASGPAGGSTQYF

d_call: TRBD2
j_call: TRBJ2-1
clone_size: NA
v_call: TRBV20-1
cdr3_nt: TGCAGCGCGGGGGGCGATCGCAATGAGCAGTTCTTC
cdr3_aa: CSAGGDRNEQFF

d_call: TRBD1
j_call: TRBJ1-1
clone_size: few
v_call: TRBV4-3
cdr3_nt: TGCGCCAGCAGCCAAGGTGGGACAGGGGATAAGCCCAACACTGAAGCTTTCTTT
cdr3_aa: CASSQGGTGDKPNTEAFF

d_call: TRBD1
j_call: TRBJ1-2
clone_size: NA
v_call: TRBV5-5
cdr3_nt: TGTGCCAGCAGCCCTAGGGGACAGTCGAGCTATGGCTACACCTTC
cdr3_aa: CASSPRGQSSYGYTF

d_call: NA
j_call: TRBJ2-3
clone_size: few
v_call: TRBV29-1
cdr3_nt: TGCAGCGTCCTCACAGATACGCAGTATTTT
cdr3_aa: CSVLTDTQYF

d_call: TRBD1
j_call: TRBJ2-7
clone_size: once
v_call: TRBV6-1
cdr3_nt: TGTGCCAGCAGTGAAGCGGCAGGACAGGCCTACGAGCAGTACTTC
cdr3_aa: CASSEAAGQAYEQYF

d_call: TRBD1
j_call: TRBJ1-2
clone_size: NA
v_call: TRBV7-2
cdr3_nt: TGTGCCAGCAGCACAGGGGGCGGTGGCTACACCTTC
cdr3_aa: CASSTGGGGYTF